This TCR beta chain is from a study of shared clonotypes between healthy human individuals. Produced via immunoSEQ multiplex PCR; TCRdb's table is partial and in-frame only. The sample yields over 2 million clones, 80% to 95% seen once. The germline gives CDR1 SGHKS, CDR2 YYEKEE (reference sequence). The germline V and J ends were trimmed by 5 bases and 7 bases, with 12 bases remaining between them. The CDR3 contains 13 residues. The clonotype comes from a man aged 18 to 35 in good health. Some clones in this sample may be carry-over from other donors' samples. The sequencing sample was made of naive CD4+ T cells from PBMCs. Subset reported: CD45RA+ positively selected. The chain is built from TRBV5-5 and TRBJ1-4; no reliable D call. The CDR3 is CASSSIAGEKLFF. In DNA, the CDR3 is TGTGCCAGCAGTAGTATTGCAGGTGAAAAACTGTTTTTT.